The entry below gives a single T cell receptor beta chain sequence along with its context. No antigen is known for it. Qualities for individual bases were not recorded, and no much larger clone is one base off. The record originates from a study of beta chain features in type 1 diabetes (dated by TCRdb to between 2017 and 2018). Study-level background: No differences in mean age, gender distribution, total cell number or subset yield were found between patients and healthy donors. Across all samples, some 110,000,000 sorted cells were examined, and cell number per subset correlated strongly with RNA yield. In the study, TCRB repertoires of sorted circulating CD4+ T cell subsets from recently diagnosed type 1 diabetes patients were compared with those of matched healthy donors. Regulatory and stem cell-like memory subsets were isolated from only 8 patients and roughly eight healthy donors, whereas naive and central memory subsets came from all 30 or so donors.

The High Capacity cDNA Reverse Transcription Kit was used to reverse transcribe all of the isolated RNA, meaning that expressed TCRB transcripts were what got sequenced. Deep immunoSEQ sequencing was performed on naive, central memory and regulatory T cell samples, with an average of about 3.57 million total reads per sample. After sorted cells were lysed in RLT buffer, RNA was extracted with DNase-treated RNeasy Micro or Mini kits, with the choice depending on cell number. Each cell subset was processed on its own to prevent cross-contamination, while patient and healthy donor samples were processed together. The immunoSEQ multiplex PCR was used to amplify TCRB sequences from cDNA, yielding 87-bp fragments that span the CDR3 region. The amplicons were sequenced using the Illumina HiSeq platform. Under the source paper's analysis protocol: Synthetic template baselines were used to correct PCR bias computationally, reads within Hamming distance 2 were collapsed together, and singletons that could not be merged were discarded. Reads were aligned to IMGT to assign V, D and J genes, CDR3 length, and insertions or deletions at six rearrangement sites. Within each subset, clonotype counts were normalized to sorted cell number, and only after that were true diversity and Gini coefficients computed with the tcR R package. Repertoire sharing was quantified using the overlap coefficient calculated on TCRB nucleotide sequences. Out-of-frame TCRB sequences from naive cells were analyzed to stand in for the pre-selection repertoire. Held by TCRdb, this immuneACCESS table contains in-frame sequences only and omits some clones. Under half of the omission traces to an unresolved V gene where checked; the cause of the rest is unknown. That table furnishes V, J and clone size, whereas the DNA furnished D and trimming. The sample contains about 450,000 clones, roughly 10% of them found a single time. Approximately 0.045% of the sample lies in the top ten.

From each donor, a single peripheral blood sample of about 100 mL on average was drawn into heparinised tubes. Naive, central memory, regulatory and stem cell-like memory CD4+ T cells were sorted on a BD FACSAria II using a panel including CD45RO, CCR7, CD25, CD127, CD95 and CD27. A purity above 98% was achieved for all sorted populations. PBMCs were separated immediately by Lymphoprep density gradient centrifugation and were stained directly, without being cultured. To minimize batch effects, samples were stained and sorted in pairs, one healthy donor with one patient per experiment. V is pared back by 0 bases and J by 9 bases, with 9 bases lying between the germline termini. CDR1 SGHTA and CDR2 FQGNSA are derived from the germline V gene. From its cysteine to its phenylalanine, the CDR3 spans 14 amino acids. Of the read, only the CDR3 DNA is kept; its 42 bases are in frame from base 1. Study-wide findings and limitations: In all four CD4+ subsets, TCRB CDR3 length was moderately but significantly shorter in type 1 diabetes patients. Patients with type 1 diabetes made fewer insertions and deleted more nucleotides at VDJ recombination sites, implying thymic rearrangement abnormalities. PCR might favor shorter templates, but patient and control samples were amplified and corrected together, so any skew would affect both groups equally. The naive, central memory and regulatory TCRB repertoires appeared to resemble one another more closely among patients than among healthy donors. HLA sub-analyses involved small numbers of individuals, so any influence of HLA type on TCRB rearrangement remained unresolved. Sequencing cDNA rather than genomic DNA could over-represent highly expressing activated cells, although activation and CD3 levels did not differ between groups.

The receptor's source is a woman younger than 30 in good health. The chain is encoded by TRBV7-2 joined to TRBJ1-6, and TRBD1 may be the D gene, going by 6 matching bases. Sequences were obtained from naive CD4+ T cells from blood. The cell subset or site label, as the study defines it: true naive CD4+ T cells. The CDR3 reads CASSLAGGGSPLHF. The DNA sequence reads TGTGCCAGCAGCTTAGCGGGGGGCGGTTCACCCCTCCACTTT.